This T cell receptor (beta chain) is drawn from a study of blood T cell repertoires in COVID-19. The V end was cut by 0 bases, the J end by 8 bases, with 10 bases between. The CDR3 extends over 13 amino acids. Germline values: CDR1 SGHTA, CDR2 FQGNSA. TCRdb's table, derived via immunoSEQ multiplex PCR, lists solely in-frame clones and lacks some. The sample carries roughly 240,000 clones, 83% recorded once. Sequenced: PBMCs or T cells enriched from blood (not recorded which). V and J are TRBV7-2 and TRBJ1-1; no reliable D call. This clonotype was obtained from a woman aged 40 to 55 who had been exposed to COVID-19. The DNA of the CDR3 is TGTGCCAGCAGCTTAGCCCACCCACAGGAAGCTTTCTTT. This sequence encodes CASSLAHPQEAFF. The variable domain in full, completed from reference TRBV7-2 and TRBJ1-1, reads GAGVSQSPSNKVTEKGKDVELRCDPISGHTALYWYRQSLGQGLEFLIYFQGNSAPDKSGLPSDRFSAERTGGSVSTLTIQRTQQEDSAVYLCASSLAHPQEAFFGQGTRLTVV.